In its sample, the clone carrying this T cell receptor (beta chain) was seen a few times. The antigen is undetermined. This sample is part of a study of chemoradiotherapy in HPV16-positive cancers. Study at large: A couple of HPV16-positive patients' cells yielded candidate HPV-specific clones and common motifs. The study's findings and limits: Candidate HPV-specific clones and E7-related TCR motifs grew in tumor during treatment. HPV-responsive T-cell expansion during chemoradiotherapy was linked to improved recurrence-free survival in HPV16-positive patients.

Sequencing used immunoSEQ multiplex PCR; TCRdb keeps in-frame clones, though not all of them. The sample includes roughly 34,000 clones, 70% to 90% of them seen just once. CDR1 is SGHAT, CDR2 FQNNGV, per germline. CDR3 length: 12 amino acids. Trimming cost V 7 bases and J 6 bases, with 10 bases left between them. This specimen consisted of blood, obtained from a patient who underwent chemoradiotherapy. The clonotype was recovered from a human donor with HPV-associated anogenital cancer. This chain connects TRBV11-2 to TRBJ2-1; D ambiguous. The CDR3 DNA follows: TGTGCCAGCACCCCAGCGAGCAATGAGCAGTTCTTC. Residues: CASTPASNEQFF. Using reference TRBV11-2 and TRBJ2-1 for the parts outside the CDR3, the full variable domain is EAGVAQSPRYKIIEKRQSVAFWCNPISGHATLYWYQQILGQGPKLLIQFQNNGVVDDSQLPKDRFSAERLKGVDSTLKIQPAKLEDSAVYLCASTPASNEQFFGPGTRLTVL.